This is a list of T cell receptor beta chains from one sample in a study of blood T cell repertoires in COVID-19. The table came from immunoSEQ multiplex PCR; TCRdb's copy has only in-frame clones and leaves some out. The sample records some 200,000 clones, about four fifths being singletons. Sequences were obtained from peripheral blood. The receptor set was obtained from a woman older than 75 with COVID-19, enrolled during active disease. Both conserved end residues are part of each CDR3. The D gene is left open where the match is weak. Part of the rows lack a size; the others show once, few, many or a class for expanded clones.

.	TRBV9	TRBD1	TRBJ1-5	TGTGCCAGCAGCGTAGGATCCAGGGGGGATCAGCCCCAGCATTTT	CASSVGSRGDQPQHF
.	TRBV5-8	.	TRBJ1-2	TGTGCCAGCAGCTTGGTCTCGGGTGGCTACACCTTC	CASSLVSGGYTF
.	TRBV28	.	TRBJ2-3	TGTGCCAGCAGTTTGCCGGACCGTAAGAGGGCAGATACGCAGTATTTT	CASSLPDRKRADTQYF
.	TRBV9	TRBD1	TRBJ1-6	TGTGCCAGCAGCGTAGCCCCCAACAGGGGATGGAACTCACCCCTCCACTTT	CASSVAPNRGWNSPLHF
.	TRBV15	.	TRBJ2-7	TGTGCCACCAGCAGAGATAGGGGGGGCGGGTACGAGCAGTACTTC	CATSRDRGGGYEQYF
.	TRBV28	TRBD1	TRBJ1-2	TGTGCCACCTTACAACAGGGGCATGTTCTGGGTGGCTACACCTTC	CATLQQGHVLGGYTF
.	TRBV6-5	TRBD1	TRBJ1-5	TGTGCCAGCTACAGGGGTAACAATCAGCCCCAGCATTTT	CASYRGNNQPQHF
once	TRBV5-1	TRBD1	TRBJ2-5	TGCGCCAGCAGCCCACAGGGGGTTGAGGAGACCCAGTACTTC	CASSPQGVEETQYF
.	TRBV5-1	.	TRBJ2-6	TGCGCCAGCAGCGTCCAGGGAGGTATGGGGGCCAACGTCCTGACTTTC	CASSVQGGMGANVLTF
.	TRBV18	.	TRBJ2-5	TGTGCCAGCTCCGACCGCGGGTCGGAGACCCAGTACTTC	CASSDRGSETQYF
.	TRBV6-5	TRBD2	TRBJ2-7	TGTGCCAGCAGTTACCTAGCGGGAGCGAACGAGCAGTACTTC	CASSYLAGANEQYF
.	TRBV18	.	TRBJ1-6	TGTGCCAGCTCACCTGAGGGGGGGAACTCACCCCTCCACTTT	CASSPEGGNSPLHF
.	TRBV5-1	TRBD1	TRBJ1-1	TGCGCCAGCAGTTTTACAGGGGCGGGTACTGAAGCTTTCTTT	CASSFTGAGTEAFF
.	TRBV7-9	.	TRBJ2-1	TGTGCCAGCAGCGCCCCGGGTTCTCCCTACAATGAGCAGTTCTTC	CASSAPGSPYNEQFF
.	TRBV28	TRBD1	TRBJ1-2	TGTGCCAGCAGGCGGGACAGCTATGGCTACACCTTC	CASRRDSYGYTF
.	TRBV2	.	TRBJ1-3	TGTGCCAGCAGCAGCGACGGCGGAGTGGGAAACACCATATATTTT	CASSSDGGVGNTIYF
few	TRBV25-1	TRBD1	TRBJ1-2	TGTGCCACCTCAATCGAAGACAGGGGTGGTGGCGGCTACACCTTC	CATSIEDRGGGGYTF
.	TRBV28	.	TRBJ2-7	TGTGCCAGCAGTTCTCCTAATTACGAGCAGTACTTC	CASSSPNYEQYF
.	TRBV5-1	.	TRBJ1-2	TGCGCCAGCAGCCTCCCGGACTATGGCTACACCTTC	CASSLPDYGYTF
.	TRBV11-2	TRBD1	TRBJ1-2	TGTGCCAGCAGTTTCCAGGGGGCGGGCTACACCTTC	CASSFQGAGYTF
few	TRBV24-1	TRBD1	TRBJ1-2	TGTGCCACCAGTACAGACAGGGGGTATGGCTACACCTTC	CATSTDRGYGYTF
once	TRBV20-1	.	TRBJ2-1	TGCAGTGCTAGTACCATAACTCAGTTCTTC	CSASTITQFF
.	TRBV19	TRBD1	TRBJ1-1	TGTGCCAGTGGGGGGCCGGGACAGGTCACTGAAGCTTTCTTT	CASGGPGQVTEAFF
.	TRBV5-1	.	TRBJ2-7	TGCGCCAGCAGCACAGAAGGCCCAGGGCCATCAGCTAGGGTGCAGTACTTC	CASSTEGPGPSARVQYF
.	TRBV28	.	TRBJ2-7	TGTGCCAGCAGTTCAGGGGCGTTAAACTCCTACGAGCAGTACTTC	CASSSGALNSYEQYF
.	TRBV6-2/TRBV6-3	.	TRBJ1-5	TGTGCCAGCAGTTACACAGTGTCCCCCTCGGGGGGCGGAAATCAGCCCCAGCATTTT	CASSYTVSPSGGGNQPQHF
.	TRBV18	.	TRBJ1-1	TGTGCCAGCTCACCGGAACTGACTTCGGAAGCTTTCTTT	CASSPELTSEAFF
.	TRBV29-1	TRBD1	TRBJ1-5	TGCAGCGTAACAACAGGGGTGAATCAGCCCCAGCATTTT	CSVTTGVNQPQHF
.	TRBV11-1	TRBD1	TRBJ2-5	TGTGCCAGCAGCTTACCGGGGACAGGGCGGCAAGAGACCCAGTACTTC	CASSLPGTGRQETQYF
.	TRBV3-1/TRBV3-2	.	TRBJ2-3	TGTGCCAGCAGCCAAGAGGGTAGCACAATAAGCACAGATACGCAGTATTTT	CASSQEGSTISTDTQYF
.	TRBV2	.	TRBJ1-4	TGTGCCAGCAGTGAGGGGCAGGGTTTTCAAAAACTGTTTTTT	CASSEGQGFQKLFF
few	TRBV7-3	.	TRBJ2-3	TGTGCCAGCAGTGAGGCGGGGCCCACAGATACGCAGTATTTT	CASSEAGPTDTQYF
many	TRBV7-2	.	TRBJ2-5	TGTGCCAGCAGCTTAGGACGGGGGGCGTACCAAGAGACCCAGTACTTC	CASSLGRGAYQETQYF
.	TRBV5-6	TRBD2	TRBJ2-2	TGTGCCAGCAGCTTGAAGCGCGGGGGGGCTCGTATCACCGGGGAGCTGTTTTTT	CASSLKRGGARITGELFF
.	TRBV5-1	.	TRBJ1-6	TGCGCCAGCAGCTTGGGGTTCAGGACTAATAATTCACCCCTCCACTTT	CASSLGFRTNNSPLHF
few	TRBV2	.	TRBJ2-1	TGTGCCAGCAGTCTTGGGGGCCCGGCCTACAATGAGCAGTTCTTC	CASSLGGPAYNEQFF
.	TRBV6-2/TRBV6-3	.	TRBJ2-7	TGTGCCAGCAGTTACTCTACAGTTGGCGAGCAGTACTTC	CASSYSTVGEQYF
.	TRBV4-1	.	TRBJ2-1	TGCGCCAGCAGCCCGCCCGAGGGCCATGAGCAGTTCTTC	CASSPPEGHEQFF
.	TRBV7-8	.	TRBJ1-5	TGTGCCAGCAGCTTCCTCGGGGGACAGCCCCAGCATTTT	CASSFLGGQPQHF
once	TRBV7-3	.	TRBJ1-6	TGTGCCAGCAGCTTAGCGGGGGCCTTGGGTTCACCCCTCCACTTT	CASSLAGALGSPLHF
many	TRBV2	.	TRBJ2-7	TGTGCCAGTCATCCAGGGGAGGGGCCGGGGGAGCAGTACTTC	CASHPGEGPGEQYF